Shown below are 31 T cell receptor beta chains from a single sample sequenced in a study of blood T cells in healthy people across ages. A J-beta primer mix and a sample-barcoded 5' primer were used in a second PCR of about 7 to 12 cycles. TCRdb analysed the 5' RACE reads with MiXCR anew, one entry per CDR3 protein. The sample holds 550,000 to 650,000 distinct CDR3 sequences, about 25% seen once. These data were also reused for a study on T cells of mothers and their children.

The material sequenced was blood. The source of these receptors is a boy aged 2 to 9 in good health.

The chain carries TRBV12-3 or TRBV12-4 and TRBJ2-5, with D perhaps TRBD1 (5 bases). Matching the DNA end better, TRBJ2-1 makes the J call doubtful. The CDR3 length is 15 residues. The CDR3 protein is CASSFPLTGHDEQFF. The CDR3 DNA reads TGTGCCAGCAGTTTTCCTTTAACAGGTCACGATGAGCAGTTCTTC.

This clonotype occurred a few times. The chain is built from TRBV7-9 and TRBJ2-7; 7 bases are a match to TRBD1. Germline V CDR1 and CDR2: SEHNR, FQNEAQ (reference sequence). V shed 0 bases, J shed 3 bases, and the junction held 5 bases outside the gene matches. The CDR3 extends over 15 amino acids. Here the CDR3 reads CASSLAIGTVYEQYF. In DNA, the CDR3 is TGTGCCAGCAGCTTAGCAATAGGGACAGTCTACGAGCAGTACTTC.

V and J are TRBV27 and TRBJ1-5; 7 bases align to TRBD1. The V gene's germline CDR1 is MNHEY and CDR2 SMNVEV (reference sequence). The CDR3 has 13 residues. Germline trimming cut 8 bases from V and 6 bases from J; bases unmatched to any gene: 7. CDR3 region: CASRPTGAQPQHF. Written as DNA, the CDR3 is TGTGCCAGCCGGCCTACAGGGGCTCAGCCCCAGCATTTT.

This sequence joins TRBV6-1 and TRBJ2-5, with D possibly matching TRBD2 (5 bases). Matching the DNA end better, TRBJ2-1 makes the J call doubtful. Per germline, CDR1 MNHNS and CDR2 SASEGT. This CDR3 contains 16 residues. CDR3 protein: CASSTPPTSPRNEQFF. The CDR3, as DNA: TGTGCCAGCAGCACTCCGCCAACTAGTCCGCGCAATGAGCAGTTCTTC.

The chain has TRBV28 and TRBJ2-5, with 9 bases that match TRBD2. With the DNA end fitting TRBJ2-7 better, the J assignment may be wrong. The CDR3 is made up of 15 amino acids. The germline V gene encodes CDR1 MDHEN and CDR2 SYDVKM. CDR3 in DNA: TGTGCCAGCAGTTTGACTAGCGGTTATCCCTACGAGCAGTACTTC. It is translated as CASSLTSGYPYEQYF.

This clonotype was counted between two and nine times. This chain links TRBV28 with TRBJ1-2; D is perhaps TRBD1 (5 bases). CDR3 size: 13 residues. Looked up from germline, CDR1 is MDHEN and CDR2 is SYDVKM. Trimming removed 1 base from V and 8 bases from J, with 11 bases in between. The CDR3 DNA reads TGTGCCAGCAGTTTATACGGGGGGACGGGCTACACCTTC. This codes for CASSLYGGTGYTF.

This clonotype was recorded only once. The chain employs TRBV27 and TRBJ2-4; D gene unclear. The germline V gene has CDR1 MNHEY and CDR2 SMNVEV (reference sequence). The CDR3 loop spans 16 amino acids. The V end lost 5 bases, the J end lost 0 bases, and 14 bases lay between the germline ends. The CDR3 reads CASSGTDLEAKNIQYF. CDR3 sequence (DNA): TGTGCCAGCAGTGGAACAGATTTAGAAGCCAAAAACATTCAGTACTTC.

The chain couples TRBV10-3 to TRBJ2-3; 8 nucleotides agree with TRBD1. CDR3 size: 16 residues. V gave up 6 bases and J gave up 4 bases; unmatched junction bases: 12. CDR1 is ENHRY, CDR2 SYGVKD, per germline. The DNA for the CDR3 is TGTGCCATCAGAGATGAACAGGGGGTGGTCCCAGATACGCAGTATTTT. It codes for CAIRDEQGVVPDTQYF.

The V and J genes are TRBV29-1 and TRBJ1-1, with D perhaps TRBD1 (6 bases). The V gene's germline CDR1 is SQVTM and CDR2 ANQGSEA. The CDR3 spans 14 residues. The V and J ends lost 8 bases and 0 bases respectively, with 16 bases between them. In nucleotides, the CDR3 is TGCAGCACGCAATCGACAGGAATGAACACTGAAGCTTTCTTT. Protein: CSTQSTGMNTEAFF.

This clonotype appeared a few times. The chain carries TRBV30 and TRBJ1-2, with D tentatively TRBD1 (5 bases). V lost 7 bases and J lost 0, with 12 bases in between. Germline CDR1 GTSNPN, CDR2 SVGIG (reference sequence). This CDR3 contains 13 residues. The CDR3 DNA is TGTGCCTCGAGACAGACTGCTAACTATGGCTACACCTTC. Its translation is CASRQTANYGYTF.

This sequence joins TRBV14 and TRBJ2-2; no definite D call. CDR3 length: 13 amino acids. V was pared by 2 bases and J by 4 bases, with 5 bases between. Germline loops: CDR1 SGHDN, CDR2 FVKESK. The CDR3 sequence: CASSQHSTGELFF. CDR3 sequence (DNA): TGTGCCAGCAGCCAACATTCCACCGGGGAGCTGTTTTTT.

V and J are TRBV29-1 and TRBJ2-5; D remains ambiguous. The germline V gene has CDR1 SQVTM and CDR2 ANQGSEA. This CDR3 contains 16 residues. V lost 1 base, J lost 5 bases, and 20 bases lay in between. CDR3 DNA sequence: TGCAGCGTTGAAGTCCAACTCGCGAAAGTACTGGAGACCCAGTACTTC. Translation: CSVEVQLAKVLETQYF.

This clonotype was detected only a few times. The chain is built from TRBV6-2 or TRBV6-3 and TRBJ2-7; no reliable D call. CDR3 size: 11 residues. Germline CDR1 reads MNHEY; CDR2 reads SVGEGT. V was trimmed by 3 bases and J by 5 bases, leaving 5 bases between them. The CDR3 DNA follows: TGTGCCAGCAGTTATTACCACGAGCAGTACTTC. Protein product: CASSYYHEQYF.

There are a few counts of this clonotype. CDR3 sequence: CASSQGSGRPRYTQYF. The DNA for the CDR3 is TGTGCCAGCAGCCAAGGTAGCGGGAGGCCCAGATATACGCAGTATTTT. The chain links TRBV14 to TRBJ2-3; 10 bases are shared with TRBD2. Per the germline V gene, CDR1 is SGHDN and CDR2 is FVKESK. Unmatched junction bases numbered 8, after V lost 1 base and J lost 7 bases. The CDR3 has 16 residues. The variable domain in full, with the rest retrieved from reference TRBV14 and TRBJ2-3, is EAGVTQFPSHSVIEKGQTVTLRCDPISGHDNLYWYRRVMGKEIKFLLHFVKESKQDESGMPNNRFLAERTGGTYSTLKVQPAELEDSGVYFCASSQGSGRPRYTQYFGPGTRLTVL.

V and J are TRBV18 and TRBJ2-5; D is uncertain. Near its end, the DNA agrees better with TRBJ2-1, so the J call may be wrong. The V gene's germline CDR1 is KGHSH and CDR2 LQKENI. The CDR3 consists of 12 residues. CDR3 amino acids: CASSPETLEQFF. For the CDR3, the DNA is TGTGCCAGCTCACCTGAAACCTTAGAGCAGTTCTTC.

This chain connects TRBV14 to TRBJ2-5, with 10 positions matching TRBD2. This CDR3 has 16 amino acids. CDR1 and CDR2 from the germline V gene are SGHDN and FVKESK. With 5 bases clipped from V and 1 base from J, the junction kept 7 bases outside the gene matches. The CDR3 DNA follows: TGTGCCAGCAGCTTCTGGACTAGCGGCCCCCAAGAGACCCAGTACTTC. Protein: CASSFWTSGPQETQYF.

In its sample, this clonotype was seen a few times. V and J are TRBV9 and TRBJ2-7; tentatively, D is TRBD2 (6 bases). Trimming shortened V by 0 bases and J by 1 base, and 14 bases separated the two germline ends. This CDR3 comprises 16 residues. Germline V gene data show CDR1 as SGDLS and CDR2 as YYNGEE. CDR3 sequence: CASSVGPGLASYEQYF. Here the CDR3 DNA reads TGTGCCAGCAGCGTAGGTCCTGGGCTAGCGTCCTACGAGCAGTACTTC.

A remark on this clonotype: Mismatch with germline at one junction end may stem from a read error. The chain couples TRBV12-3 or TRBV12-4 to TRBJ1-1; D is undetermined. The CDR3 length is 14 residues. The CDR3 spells CTSRPLTSNTEAFF. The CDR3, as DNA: TGTACCAGCAGACCCCTGACATCGAACACTGAAGCTTTCTTT.

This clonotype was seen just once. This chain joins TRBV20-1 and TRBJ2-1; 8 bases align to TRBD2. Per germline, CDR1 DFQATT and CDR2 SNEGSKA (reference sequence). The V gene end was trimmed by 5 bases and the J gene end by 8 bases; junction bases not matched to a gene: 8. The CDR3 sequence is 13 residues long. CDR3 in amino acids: CSAFGTSRDEQFF. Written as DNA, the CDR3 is TGCAGTGCTTTCGGGACTAGTAGGGATGAGCAGTTCTTC.

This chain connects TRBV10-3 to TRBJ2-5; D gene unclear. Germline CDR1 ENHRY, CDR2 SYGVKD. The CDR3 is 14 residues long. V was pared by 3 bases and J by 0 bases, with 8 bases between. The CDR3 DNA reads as TGTGCCATCAGTGACAGCGAGTACCAAGAGACCCAGTACTTC. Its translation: CAISDSEYQETQYF.

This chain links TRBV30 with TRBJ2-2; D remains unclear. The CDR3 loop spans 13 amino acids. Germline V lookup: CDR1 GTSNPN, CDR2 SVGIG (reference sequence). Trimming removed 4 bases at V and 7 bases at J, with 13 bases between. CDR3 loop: CAWTTASVGELFF. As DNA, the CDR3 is TGTGCCTGGACAACGGCTAGTGTCGGGGAGCTGTTTTTT.

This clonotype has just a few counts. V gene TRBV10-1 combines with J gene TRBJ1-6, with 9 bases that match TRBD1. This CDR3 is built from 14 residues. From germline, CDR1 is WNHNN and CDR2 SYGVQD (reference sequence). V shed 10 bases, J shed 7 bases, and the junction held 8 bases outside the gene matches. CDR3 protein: CATSDGQGNSPLHF. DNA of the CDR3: TGCGCCACCTCCGATGGACAGGGGAATTCACCCCTCCACTTT.

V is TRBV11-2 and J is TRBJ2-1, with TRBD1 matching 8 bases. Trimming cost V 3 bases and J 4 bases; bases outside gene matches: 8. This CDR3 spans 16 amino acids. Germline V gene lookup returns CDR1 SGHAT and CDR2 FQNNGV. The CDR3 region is CASSLYRGLTYNEQFF. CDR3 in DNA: TGTGCCAGCAGCTTGTACAGGGGGTTAACTTACAATGAGCAGTTCTTC.

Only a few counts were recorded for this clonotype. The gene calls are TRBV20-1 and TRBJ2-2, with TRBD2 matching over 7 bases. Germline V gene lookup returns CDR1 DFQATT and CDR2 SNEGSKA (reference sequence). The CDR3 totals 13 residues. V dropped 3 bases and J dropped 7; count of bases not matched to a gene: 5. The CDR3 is CSASREVVGELFF. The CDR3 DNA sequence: TGCAGTGCTAGCCGGGAGGTTGTCGGGGAGCTGTTTTTT.

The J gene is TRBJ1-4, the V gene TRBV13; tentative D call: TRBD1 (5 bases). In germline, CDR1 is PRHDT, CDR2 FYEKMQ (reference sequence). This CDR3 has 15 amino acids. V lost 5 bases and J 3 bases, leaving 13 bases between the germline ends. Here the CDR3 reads CASSAGRGANEKLFF. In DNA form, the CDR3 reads TGTGCCAGCAGCGCCGGCCGGGGGGCTAATGAAAAACTGTTTTTT. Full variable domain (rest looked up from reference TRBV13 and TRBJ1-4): AAGVIQSPRHLIKEKRETATLKCYPIPRHDTVYWYQQGPGQDPQFLISFYEKMQSDKGSIPDRFSAQQFSDYHSELNMSSLELGDSALYFCASSAGRGANEKLFFGSGTQLSVL.

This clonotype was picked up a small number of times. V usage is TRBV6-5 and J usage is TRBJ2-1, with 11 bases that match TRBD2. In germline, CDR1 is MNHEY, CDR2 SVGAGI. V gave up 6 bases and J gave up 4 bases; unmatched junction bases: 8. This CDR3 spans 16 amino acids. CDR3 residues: CASSPVAGGQYNEQFF. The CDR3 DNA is TGTGCCAGCAGCCCCGTAGCGGGGGGGCAGTACAATGAGCAGTTCTTC.

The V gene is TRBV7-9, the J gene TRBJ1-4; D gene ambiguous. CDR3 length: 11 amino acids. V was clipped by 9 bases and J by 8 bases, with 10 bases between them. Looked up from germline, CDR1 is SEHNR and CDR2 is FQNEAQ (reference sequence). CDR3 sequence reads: CASYRGEKLFF. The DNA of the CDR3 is TGTGCCAGTTACAGAGGGGAAAAACTGTTTTTT. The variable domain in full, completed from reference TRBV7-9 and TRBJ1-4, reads DTGVSQNPRHKITKRGQNVTFRCDPISEHNRLYWYRQTLGQGPEFLTYFQNEAQLEKSRLLSDRFSAERPKGSFSTLEIQRTEQGDSAMYLCASYRGEKLFFGSGTQLSVL.

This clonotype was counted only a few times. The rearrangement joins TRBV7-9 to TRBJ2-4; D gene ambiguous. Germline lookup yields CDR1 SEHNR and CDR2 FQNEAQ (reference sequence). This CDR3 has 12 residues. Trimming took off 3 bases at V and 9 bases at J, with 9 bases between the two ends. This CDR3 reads CASSLSTGIQYF. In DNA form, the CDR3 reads TGTGCCAGCAGCTTGAGTACGGGCATTCAGTACTTC.

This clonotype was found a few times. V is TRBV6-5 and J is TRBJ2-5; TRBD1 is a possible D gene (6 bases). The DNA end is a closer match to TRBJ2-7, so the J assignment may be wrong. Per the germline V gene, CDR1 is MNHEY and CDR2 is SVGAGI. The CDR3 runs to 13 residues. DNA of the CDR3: TGTGCCAGCAGTTATAGGACAGCCTACGAGCAGTACTTC. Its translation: CASSYRTAYEQYF.

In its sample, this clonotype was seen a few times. The CDR3, as DNA: TGTGCCAGCAGCTTAGCCGTGGGGGCTAACACAGATACGCAGTATTTT. Its translation: CASSLAVGANTDTQYF. The V and J genes are TRBV7-9 and TRBJ2-3, with a weak D call TRBD1 (6 bases). CDR1 and CDR2 from the germline V gene are SEHNR and FQNEAQ (reference sequence). V gave up 0 bases and J gave up 2 bases, with 12 bases separating them. The CDR3 loop spans 16 amino acids.

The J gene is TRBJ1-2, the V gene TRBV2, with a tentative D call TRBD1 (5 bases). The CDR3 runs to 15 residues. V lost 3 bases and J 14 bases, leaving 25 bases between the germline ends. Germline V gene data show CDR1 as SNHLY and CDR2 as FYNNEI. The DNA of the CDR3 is TGTGCCAGCAGTGATGCTTATGTACAGGCCGGACGTCGGACCTTC. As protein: CASSDAYVQAGRRTF.